This TCR beta chain was recovered during a study of T-cell reconstitution after alpha-beta-depleted transplantation in children (dated by TCRdb to 2016 to 2017). General notes on the study: T-cell immune reconstitution after TCRalphabeta/CD19-depleted allogeneic hematopoietic cell transplantation in children was quantitatively tracked in the study by means of TCR repertoire profiling.

The meaning of the sample's treatment or condition label: allogeneic hematopoietic cell transplantation with graft depleted of TCRalphabeta T cells and CD19 B cells. The transplant recipients were children given TCRalphabeta/CD19-depleted allogeneic hematopoietic cell grafts. At least ten counts were recorded for this clonotype. This clone's antigen is unknown. Within one base of it there is no much larger clone, and no base qualities were kept. The paper's findings and limits, for the study overall: The frequencies of hyperexpanded clones fell over the following months, and after one year, T-cell counts and TCRbeta diversity were mostly attributed to newly produced T cells. The apparently early alphabetaT-cell count recovery about two months after transplant was reportedly dependent on only several hundred rapidly expanded clones derived from non-depleted graft cells. The high TCRbeta diversity at day 60 in some patients was ascribed to recipient T cells and intrathymic progenitors that had survived conditioning.

Preparation of the library involved PCR. The sequencer was an Illumina HiSeq 2500. TCR library preparation used molecular barcoding, with unique molecular identifiers applied to normalize quantification of the TCRbeta repertoire. TCRdb's own reprocessing of the public reads used fastp at Q25 and MiXCR and kept productive beta chains. Under each unique CDR3 protein, matching rows form one entry showing the most common genes and DNA. This sample is represented by 450,000 to 600,000 distinct CDR3 sequences; roughly a tenth of them were singletons. The ten largest clones capture approximately 2% of the sample. Sequencing was performed on PBMCs, taken before TCRalphabeta/CD19-depleted stem cell transplant. This receptor was taken from a child younger than 10 with inherited bone marrow failure, due to receive a stem cell transplant.

The base sequence is TGTGCCAGCAGTCCCCTGGGGGTTGGAAACACCATATATTTT. This translates into CASSPLGVGNTIYF. In this chain, TRBV28 is recombined with TRBJ1-3; possibly the D gene is TRBD1, per 5 matching bases. From the germline V gene, CDR1 is MDHEN and CDR2 is SYDVKM. V is cut by 5 bases and J by 3 bases, and the space between the germline ends is 11 bases. There are 14 amino acids in the CDR3, from cysteine to phenylalanine inclusive. Left in the record is the CDR3 DNA by itself, 42 bases read in frame from the first base.